These 4 T cell receptor beta chains share one sample of origin, sequenced in a study of CD8 T cells in ankylosing spondylitis (TCRdb year 2017). The library was made by 5' RACE. Instrument on record: Illumina HiSeq 2500. The public sequencing data were trimmed at Q25 with fastp and processed into clonotypes with MiXCR by TCRdb, which kept only in-frame beta chains. Each entry merges the rows of one CDR3 protein and shows their most common DNA and genes. In this sample the table shows about 250,000 distinct CDR3 sequences, roughly a third of which occur a single time. The ten biggest clones cover approximately 4% of the sample. The sequenced sample was blood, either unsorted or a sorted T cell fraction (not recorded which). Source of these receptors: a male donor with ankylosing spondylitis or in good health (not recorded which).

In its sample, this clonotype was seen a few times. CDR3 nucleotide sequence: TGTGCCAGCAGCCATTCGGACAGGGACAATGAGCAGTTCTTC. Translated, it gives CASSHSDRDNEQFF. The gene calls are TRBV11-2 and TRBJ2-1, with 8 bases aligning to TRBD1. Trimming cost V 5 bases and J 5 bases; bases outside gene matches: 5. CDR3 length: 14 amino acids. Germline-derived CDR1 and CDR2 are SGHAT and FQNNGV.

The rearrangement uses TRBV3-1 and TRBJ2-5; TRBD1 might be the D (6 bases). Germline V gene data show CDR1 as LGHDT and CDR2 as YNNKEL (reference sequence). V was clipped by 7 bases and J by 5 bases, with 14 bases between them. The CDR3 totals 13 residues. The CDR3 sequence is CASNGGGGETQYF. CDR3 in DNA: TGTGCCAGCAACGGTGGTGGGGGCGAGACCCAGTACTTC.

The genes are TRBV20-1 and TRBJ1-2; D not certain. The germline V gene has CDR1 DFQATT and CDR2 SNEGSKA (reference sequence). CDR3 length: 11 residues. The CDR3 is CSSFPSYGYTF. In nucleotides, the CDR3 is TGCAGCTCCTTCCCCAGCTATGGCTACACCTTC.

This chain links TRBV30 with TRBJ1-1, with D possibly being TRBD1 (5 bases). V dropped 7 bases and J dropped 8 bases, with 17 bases sitting between them. Germline V lookup: CDR1 GTSNPN, CDR2 SVGIG (reference sequence). The CDR3 is 12 amino acids. CDR3 in amino acids: CASRRGVPEAFF. The DNA for the CDR3 is TGTGCCTCTCGGAGGGGCGTACCAGAAGCTTTCTTT.